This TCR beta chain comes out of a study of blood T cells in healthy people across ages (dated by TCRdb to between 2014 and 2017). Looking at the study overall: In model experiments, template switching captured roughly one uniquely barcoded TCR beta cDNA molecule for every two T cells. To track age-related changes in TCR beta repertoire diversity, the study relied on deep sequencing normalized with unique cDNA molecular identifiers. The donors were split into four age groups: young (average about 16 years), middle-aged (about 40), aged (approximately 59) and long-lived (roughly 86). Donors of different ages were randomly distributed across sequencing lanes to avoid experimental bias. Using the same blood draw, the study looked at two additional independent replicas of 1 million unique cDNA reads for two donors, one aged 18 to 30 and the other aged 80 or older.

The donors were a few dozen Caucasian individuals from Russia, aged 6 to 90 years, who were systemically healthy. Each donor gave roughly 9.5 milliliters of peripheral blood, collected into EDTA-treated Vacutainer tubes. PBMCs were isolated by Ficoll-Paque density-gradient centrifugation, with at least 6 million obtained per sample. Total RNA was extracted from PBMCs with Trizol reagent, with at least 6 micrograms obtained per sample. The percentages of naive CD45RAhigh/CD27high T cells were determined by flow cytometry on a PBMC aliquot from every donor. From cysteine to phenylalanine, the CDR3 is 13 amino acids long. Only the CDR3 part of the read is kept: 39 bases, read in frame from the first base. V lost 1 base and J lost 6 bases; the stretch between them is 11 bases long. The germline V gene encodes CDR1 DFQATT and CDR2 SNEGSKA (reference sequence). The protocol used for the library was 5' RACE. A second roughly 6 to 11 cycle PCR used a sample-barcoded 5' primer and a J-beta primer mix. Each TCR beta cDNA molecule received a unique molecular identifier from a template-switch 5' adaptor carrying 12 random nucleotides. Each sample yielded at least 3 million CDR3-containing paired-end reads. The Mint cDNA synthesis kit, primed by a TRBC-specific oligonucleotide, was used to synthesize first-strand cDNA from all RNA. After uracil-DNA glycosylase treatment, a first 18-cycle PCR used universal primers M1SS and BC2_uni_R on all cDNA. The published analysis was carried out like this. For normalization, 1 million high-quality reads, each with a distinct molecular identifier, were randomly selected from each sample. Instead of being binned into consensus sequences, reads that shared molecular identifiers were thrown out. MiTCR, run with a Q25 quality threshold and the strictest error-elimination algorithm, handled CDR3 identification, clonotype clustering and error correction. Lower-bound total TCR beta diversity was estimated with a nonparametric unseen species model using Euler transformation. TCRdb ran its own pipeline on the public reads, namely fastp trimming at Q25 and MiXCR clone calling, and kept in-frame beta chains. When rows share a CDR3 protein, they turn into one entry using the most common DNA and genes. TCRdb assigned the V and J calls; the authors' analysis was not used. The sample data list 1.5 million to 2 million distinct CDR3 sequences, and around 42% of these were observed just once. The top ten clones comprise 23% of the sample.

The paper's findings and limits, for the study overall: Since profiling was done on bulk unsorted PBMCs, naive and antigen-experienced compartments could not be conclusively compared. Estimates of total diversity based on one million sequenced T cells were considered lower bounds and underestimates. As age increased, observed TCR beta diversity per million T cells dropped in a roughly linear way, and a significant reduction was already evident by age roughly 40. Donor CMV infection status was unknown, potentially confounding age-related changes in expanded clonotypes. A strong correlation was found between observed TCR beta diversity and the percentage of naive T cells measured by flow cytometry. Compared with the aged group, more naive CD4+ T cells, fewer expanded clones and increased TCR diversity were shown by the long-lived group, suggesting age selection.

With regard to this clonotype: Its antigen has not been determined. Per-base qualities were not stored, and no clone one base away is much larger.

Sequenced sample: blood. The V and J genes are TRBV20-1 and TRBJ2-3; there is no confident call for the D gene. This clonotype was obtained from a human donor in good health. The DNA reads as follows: TGCAGTGCTAGAGGGTACCCCTACGATACGCAGTATTTT. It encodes CSARGYPYDTQYF.